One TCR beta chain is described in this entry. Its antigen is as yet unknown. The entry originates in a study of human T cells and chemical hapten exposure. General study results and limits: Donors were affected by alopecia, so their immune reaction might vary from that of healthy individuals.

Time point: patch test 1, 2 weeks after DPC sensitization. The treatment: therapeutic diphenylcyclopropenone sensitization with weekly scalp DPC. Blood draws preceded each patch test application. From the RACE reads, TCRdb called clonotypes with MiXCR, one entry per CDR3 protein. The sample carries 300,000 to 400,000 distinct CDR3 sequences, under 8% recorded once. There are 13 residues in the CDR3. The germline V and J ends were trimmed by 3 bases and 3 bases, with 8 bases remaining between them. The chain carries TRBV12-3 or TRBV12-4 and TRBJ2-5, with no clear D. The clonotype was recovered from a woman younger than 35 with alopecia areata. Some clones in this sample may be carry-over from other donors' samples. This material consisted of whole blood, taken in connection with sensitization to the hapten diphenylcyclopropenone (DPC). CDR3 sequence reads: CASSFNQKETQYF. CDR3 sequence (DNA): TGTGCCAGCAGTTTTAACCAGAAAGAGACCCAGTACTTC.